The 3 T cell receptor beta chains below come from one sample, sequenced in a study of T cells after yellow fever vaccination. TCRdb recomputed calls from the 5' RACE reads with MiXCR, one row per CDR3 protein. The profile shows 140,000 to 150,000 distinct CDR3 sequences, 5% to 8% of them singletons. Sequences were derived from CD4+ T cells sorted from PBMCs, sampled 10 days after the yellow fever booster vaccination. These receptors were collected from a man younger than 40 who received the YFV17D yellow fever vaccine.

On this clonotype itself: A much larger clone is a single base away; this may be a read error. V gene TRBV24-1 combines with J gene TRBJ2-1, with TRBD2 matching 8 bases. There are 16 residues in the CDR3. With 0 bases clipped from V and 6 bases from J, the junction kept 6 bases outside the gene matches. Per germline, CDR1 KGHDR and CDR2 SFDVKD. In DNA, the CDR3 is TGTGCCACCAGTGATTTGCGGCGGGAGGCGTCCAATGAGCAGTTCTTC. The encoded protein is CATSDLRREASNEQFF.

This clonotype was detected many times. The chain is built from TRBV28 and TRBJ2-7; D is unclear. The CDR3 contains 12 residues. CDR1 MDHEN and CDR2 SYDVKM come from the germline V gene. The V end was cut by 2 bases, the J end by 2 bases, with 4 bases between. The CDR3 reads CASSLNPYEQYF. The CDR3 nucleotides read TGTGCCAGCAGTTTAAATCCCTACGAGCAGTACTTC.

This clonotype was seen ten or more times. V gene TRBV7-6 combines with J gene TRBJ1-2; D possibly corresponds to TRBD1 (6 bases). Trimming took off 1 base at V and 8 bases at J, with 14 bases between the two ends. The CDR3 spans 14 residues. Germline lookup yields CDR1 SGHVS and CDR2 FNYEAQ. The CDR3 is CASSLEGGVGGYTF. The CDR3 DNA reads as TGTGCCAGCAGCTTAGAGGGGGGGGTAGGCGGCTACACCTTC.